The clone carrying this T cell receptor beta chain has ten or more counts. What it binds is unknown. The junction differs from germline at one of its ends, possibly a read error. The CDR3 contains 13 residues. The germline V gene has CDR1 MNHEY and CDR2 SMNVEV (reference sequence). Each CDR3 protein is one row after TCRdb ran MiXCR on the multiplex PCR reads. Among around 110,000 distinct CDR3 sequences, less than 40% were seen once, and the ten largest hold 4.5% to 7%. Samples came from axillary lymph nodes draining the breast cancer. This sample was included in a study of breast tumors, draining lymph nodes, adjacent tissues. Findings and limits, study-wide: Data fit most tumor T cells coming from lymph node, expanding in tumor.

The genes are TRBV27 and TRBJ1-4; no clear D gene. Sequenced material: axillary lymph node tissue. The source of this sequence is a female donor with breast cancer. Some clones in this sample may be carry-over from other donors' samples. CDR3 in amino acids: CASSGLTTEKLFF. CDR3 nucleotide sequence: TGTGCCAGCAGTGGACTAACTACTGAAAAACTGTTTTTT.